Each of the 26 T cell receptor beta chains below was sequenced from the same sample in a study of shared clonotypes between healthy human individuals. Data came from immunoSEQ multiplex PCR; TCRdb stores just in-frame clones and leaves some out. The table records 500,000 to 650,000 clones, around 80% of them present only once. Sequenced material: PBMCs. All receptors come from a woman in her forties in good health. Some clones in this sample may be carry-over from other donors' samples.

The CDR3 sequence: CASSSHPTRTEQFF. The CDR3 DNA reads as TGTGCCAGCAGCTCCCACCCGACTAGAACTGAGCAGTTCTTC. The rearrangement uses TRBV13 and TRBJ2-1; a possible D gene is TRBD2 (6 bases). The germline V gene has CDR1 PRHDT and CDR2 FYEKMQ (reference sequence). V lost 4 bases and J 9 bases, leaving 16 bases between the germline ends. The length of the CDR3 is 14 residues. The whole variable domain, remainder taken from reference TRBV13 and TRBJ2-1, is AAGVIQSPRHLIKEKRETATLKCYPIPRHDTVYWYQQGPGQDPQFLISFYEKMQSDKGSIPDRFSAQQFSDYHSELNMSSLELGDSALYFCASSSHPTRTEQFFGPGTRLTVL.

This clone came up once. The rearrangement uses TRBV5-6 and TRBJ2-3; 11 nucleotides align to TRBD2. The CDR3 is 17 amino acids. Trimming removed 0 bases from V and 1 base from J; junction bases left unmatched: 4. Germline values: CDR1 SGHDT, CDR2 YYEEEE. CDR3 region: CASSLASGRIRTDTQYF. CDR3 coding DNA: TGTGCCAGCAGCTTGGCTAGCGGGAGGATTCGCACAGATACGCAGTATTTT.

This clone was detected ten times or more. The genes are TRBV13 and TRBJ2-7; 8 bases fit TRBD2. Germline CDR1 reads PRHDT; CDR2 reads FYEKMQ (reference sequence). This CDR3 spans 16 amino acids. V gave up 2 bases and J gave up 3 bases; unmatched junction bases: 9. The CDR3 bases are TGTGCCAGCAGCTTAACCTTCGGGAGGGATTACTACGAGCAGTACTTC. Translation: CASSLTFGRDYYEQYF.

The genes are TRBV9 and TRBJ1-4; 8 nucleotides line up with TRBD1. Trimming at V came to 0 bases and at J to 10 bases, leaving 5 bases not matched to a gene. The germline gives CDR1 SGDLS, CDR2 YYNGEE. CDR3 length: 14 amino acids. CDR3 loop: CASSVAGGAGKLFF. The CDR3 nucleotides are TGTGCCAGCAGCGTAGCAGGGGGCGCAGGAAAACTGTTTTTT.

This clone was recorded only once. The rearrangement uses TRBV30 and TRBJ2-7; D remains ambiguous. V was cut by 0 bases and J by 4 bases, with 16 bases left in between. Germline CDR1 is GTSNPN and CDR2 is SVGIG (reference sequence). The CDR3 loop spans 15 amino acids. In nucleotides, the CDR3 is TGTGCCTGGAGTGTAGTTTACATTGGTAAATACGAGCAGTACTTC. Amino acid sequence: CAWSVVYIGKYEQYF.

About this clone itself: The sample has other DNA sequences that encode this CDR3 too. The rearrangement joins TRBV9 to TRBJ2-1; the match to TRBD2 covers 7 bases. V lost 2 bases, J lost 0 bases, and 2 bases stayed unmatched. The CDR3 spans 15 residues. Germline values: CDR1 SGDLS, CDR2 YYNGEE. The CDR3 coding sequence is TGTGCCAGCAGCGTGACTAGCAGCTCCTACAATGAGCAGTTCTTC. This sequence encodes CASSVTSSSYNEQFF. Drawing the rest from reference TRBV9 and TRBJ2-1, the complete variable domain is DSGVTQTPKHLITATGQRVTLRCSPRSGDLSVYWYQQSLDQGLQFLIQYYNGEERAKGNILERFSAQQFPDLHSELNLSSLELGDSALYFCASSVTSSSYNEQFFGPGTRLTVL.

The chain has TRBV7-9 and TRBJ2-3; a weak D match, TRBD2 (6 bases). Germline values: CDR1 SEHNR, CDR2 FQNEAQ (reference sequence). V lost 1 base, J lost 4 bases, and 12 bases lay in between. There are 15 residues in the CDR3. The CDR3, as DNA: TGTGCCAGCAGCTTAGTACTAGCTCCCCCAGATACGCAGTATTTT. Residues: CASSLVLAPPDTQYF.

The chain recombines TRBV28 with TRBJ1-5; the D is unclear. CDR1 MDHEN and CDR2 SYDVKM come from the germline V gene. This CDR3 is built from 12 residues. The ends were cut back, 11 bases at V and 4 bases at J, with 12 bases in the middle. The CDR3 loop reads CAGKRVNQPQHF. The CDR3 DNA is TGTGCCGGCAAACGCGTTAATCAGCCCCAGCATTTT.

CDR3 in DNA: TGTGCCAGCAGAATGAAGGGGAGGGCTGGGTATGGCTACACCTTC. This sequence encodes CASRMKGRAGYGYTF. The chain combines TRBV5-6 with TRBJ1-2, with TRBD1 as a possible D gene (5 bases). V was clipped by 5 bases and J by 5 bases, with 19 bases between them. Looked up from germline, CDR1 is SGHDT and CDR2 is YYEEEE. CDR3 size: 15 residues.

The rearrangement uses TRBV9 and TRBJ1-2, with D maybe TRBD1 (5 bases). The CDR3 has 15 residues. CDR1 is SGDLS, CDR2 YYNGEE, per germline. Trimming removed 3 bases from V and 7 bases from J, with 19 bases in between. The CDR3: CASSAWTPVGVGYTF. CDR3 nucleotide sequence: TGTGCCAGCAGCGCATGGACGCCAGTGGGGGTTGGCTACACCTTC.

The V call is TRBV18, the J call TRBJ2-7, with D unresolved. The germline V gene encodes CDR1 KGHSH and CDR2 LQKENI. V lost 4 bases and J 4 bases, leaving 11 bases between the germline ends. There are 13 residues in the CDR3. The CDR3 nucleotides read TGTGCCAGCTCACAGGGTTTAGGGTACGAGCAGTACTTC. It yields the protein CASSQGLGYEQYF. The full variable domain, with the rest looked up from reference TRBV18 and TRBJ2-7, is NAGVMQNPRHLVRRRGQEARLRCSPMKGHSHVYWYRQLPEEGLKFMVYLQKENIIDESGMPKERFSAEFPKEGPSILRIQQVVRGDSAAYFCASSQGLGYEQYFGPGTRLTVT.

The chain has TRBV25-1 and TRBJ2-1; possible D gene TRBD1, 6 bases. This CDR3 is 14 amino acids long. The V end lost 7 bases, the J end lost 4 bases, and 14 bases lay between the germline ends. Germline CDR1 is MGHDK and CDR2 is SYGVNS. In DNA, the CDR3 is TGTGCCAGCAAGGGACAAGGGATTTACAATGAGCAGTTCTTC. It translates to CASKGQGIYNEQFF.

Only one count was recorded for this clone. The chain combines TRBV28 with TRBJ1-1; the match to TRBD1 covers 10 bases. Per the germline V gene, CDR1 is MDHEN and CDR2 is SYDVKM. J was trimmed by 5 bases and V by 4 bases; bases with no gene match: 10. The CDR3 loop spans 16 amino acids. The CDR3 DNA reads TGTGCCAGCAGTTCCACAGCGGACAGGGGGGGAACTGAAGCTTTCTTT. Translated: CASSSTADRGGTEAFF.

The rearrangement joins TRBV2 to TRBJ1-2; 7 nucleotides align to TRBD1. The CDR3 extends over 13 amino acids. CDR1 and CDR2 from the germline V gene are SNHLY and FYNNEI. V shed 2 bases, J shed 4 bases, and the junction held 1 base outside the gene matches. The CDR3 region is CASSERDSYGYTF. CDR3 DNA sequence: TGTGCCAGCAGTGAACGGGACAGCTATGGCTACACCTTC.

This sequence joins TRBV21-1 and TRBJ2-7; TRBD2 is taken as the D call from the table, unchecked against the DNA. TRBV21-1 is reported as a pseudogene. The CDR3 contains 14 residues. The CDR3 coding sequence is TGTGCCAGCGCGACTAGCGGGAGTGTCTACGAGCAGTACTTC. This sequence encodes CASATSGSVYEQYF.

A remark on this clone: An end of the junction differs from the germline gene, which may be a read error. The chain combines TRBV6-1 with TRBJ1-5; D possibly corresponds to TRBD1 (5 bases). This CDR3 has 17 amino acids. CDR1 is MNHNS and CDR2 is SASEGT in the germline V gene. The CDR3 protein is CASREAWRGTRGQPQHF. The CDR3 DNA reads TGTGCCAGCAGGGAAGCCTGGAGGGGCACGAGGGGTCAGCCCCAGCATTTT.

This clone has a handful of counts. A much larger clone sits a single nucleotide away, making a read error possible. V usage is TRBV6-4 and J usage is TRBJ1-1, with D possibly matching TRBD1 (5 bases). The CDR3 extends over 13 amino acids. Germline values: CDR1 MRHNA, CDR2 SNTAGT. Trimming cost V 3 bases and J 1 base, with 6 bases left between them. The DNA of the CDR3 is TGTGCCAGCAGTGAAGGGGAGAACACTGAAGCTTTCTTT. This gives the protein CASSEGENTEAFF.

V is TRBV6-5 and J is TRBJ2-7, with 7 bases aligning to TRBD2. Germline V CDR1 and CDR2: MNHEY, SVGAGI. The V and J ends lost 2 bases and 2 bases, in that order; junction bases with no gene match: 6. The CDR3 consists of 15 residues. For the CDR3, the DNA is TGTGCCAGCAGTTACAAGGCTAGCGGAGCCTACGAGCAGTACTTC. Residues: CASSYKASGAYEQYF.

This clone has only one observation. The chain carries TRBV7-2 and TRBJ2-1, with TRBD2 as a possible D gene (9 bases). Germline CDR1 SGHTA, CDR2 FQGNSA. The CDR3 sequence is 15 residues long. V was cut by 3 bases and J by 10 bases, with 19 bases left in between. The CDR3 protein is CASSFEASGTGEQFF. The CDR3, as DNA: TGTGCCAGCAGCTTCGAGGCTAGCGGGACAGGCGAGCAGTTCTTC.

This clone was recorded at least ten times. The V and J genes are TRBV7-9 and TRBJ2-5; 9 bases agree with TRBD1. The J call may be incorrect, as the DNA end agrees better with TRBJ2-7. This CDR3 has 13 residues. The germline V gene has CDR1 SEHNR and CDR2 FQNEAQ (reference sequence). CDR3 bases: TGTGCCAGCAGCAGGAGACAGGGGGGCGAGCAGTACTTC. Protein: CASSRRQGGEQYF.

This chain uses TRBV30 with TRBJ2-1, with D perhaps TRBD1 or TRBD2 (7 bases each). This CDR3 has 13 amino acids. Germline V gene data show CDR1 as GTSNPN and CDR2 as SVGIG (reference sequence). The germline V and J ends were trimmed by 7 bases and 8 bases, with 18 bases remaining between them. The CDR3 region is CAYGRGGGHEQFF. Here the CDR3 DNA reads TGTGCCTACGGCAGGGGGGGTGGACATGAGCAGTTCTTC.

In its sample, this clone was seen many times. The sample holds other DNA sequences that translate to the same CDR3. The chain combines TRBV6-1 with TRBJ1-5; no firm D call. The CDR3 runs to 13 residues. Germline V lookup: CDR1 MNHNS, CDR2 SASEGT. V lost 3 bases and J lost 0, with 3 bases in between. Written as DNA, the CDR3 is TGTGCCAGCAGTGATCTTAGCAATCAGCCCCAGCATTTT. This translates into CASSDLSNQPQHF.

This clone appeared a single time. The CDR3 sequence is CASSTRPVREQYF. CDR3 coding DNA: TGTGCCAGCAGCACCCGGCCAGTCAGGGAGCAGTACTTC. The chain is built from TRBV5-6 and TRBJ2-7, with D uncertain. Germline V gene sequence: CDR1 SGHDT, CDR2 YYEEEE. The CDR3 contains 13 residues. V lost 4 bases and J lost 7, with 15 bases in between.

This chain uses TRBV18 with TRBJ2-1, with D maybe TRBD2 (6 bases). Germline-derived CDR1 and CDR2 are KGHSH and LQKENI. The germline V and J ends were trimmed by 5 bases and 3 bases, with 14 bases remaining between them. The CDR3 is 15 amino acids. The chain's CDR3 is CASSKGGSGYNEQFF. The CDR3, as DNA: TGTGCCAGCTCAAAGGGCGGTAGCGGCTACAATGAGCAGTTCTTC.

The V call is TRBV19, the J call TRBJ2-7; D might be TRBD1 (6 bases). The CDR3 covers 14 residues. With 5 bases removed from V and 1 base from J, the gap between germline ends came to 12 bases. The germline gives CDR1 LNHDA, CDR2 SQIVND (reference sequence). CDR3 nucleotides: TGTGCCAGTAGTTACAGGGTGGGTTCCTACGAGCAGTACTTC. This translates into CASSYRVGSYEQYF.

The rearrangement links TRBV7-2 to TRBJ2-7; no definite D call. Germline V CDR1 and CDR2: SGHTA, FQGNSA. This CDR3 has 14 residues. Trimming took off 5 bases at V and 1 base at J, with 12 bases between the two ends. Written as DNA, the CDR3 is TGTGCCAGCAGCCTTGATCCCGGGTCCTACGAGCAGTACTTC. The encoded protein is CASSLDPGSYEQYF.